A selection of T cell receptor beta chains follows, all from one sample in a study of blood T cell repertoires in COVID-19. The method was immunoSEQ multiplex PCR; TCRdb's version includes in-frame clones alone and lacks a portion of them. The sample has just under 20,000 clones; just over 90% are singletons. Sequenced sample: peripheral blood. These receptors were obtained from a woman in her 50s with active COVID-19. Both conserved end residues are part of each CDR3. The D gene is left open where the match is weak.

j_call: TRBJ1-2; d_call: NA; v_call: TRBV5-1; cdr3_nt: TGCGCCAGCAGCTTATTTCGCCGGGACATGAGCTATGGCTACACCTTC; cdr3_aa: CASSLFRRDMSYGYTF
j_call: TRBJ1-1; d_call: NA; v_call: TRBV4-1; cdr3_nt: TGCGCCAGCAGCCAAGGATTGGGGCCTGAAGCTTTCTTT; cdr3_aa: CASSQGLGPEAFF
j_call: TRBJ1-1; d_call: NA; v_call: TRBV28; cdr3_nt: TGTGCCAGCAGGTCTCAGGGGCCGAACACTGAAGCTTTCTTT; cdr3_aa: CASRSQGPNTEAFF
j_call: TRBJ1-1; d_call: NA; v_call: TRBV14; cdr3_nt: TGTGCCAGCAGCCCCAGGGATACCATGAACACTGAAGCTTTCTTT; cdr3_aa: CASSPRDTMNTEAFF
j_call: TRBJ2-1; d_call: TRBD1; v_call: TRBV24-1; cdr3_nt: TGTGCCACCAGTGATACGGGACAGGGTCGGGAGTTCTTC; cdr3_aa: CATSDTGQGREFF
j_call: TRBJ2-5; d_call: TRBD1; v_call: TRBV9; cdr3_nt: TGTGCCAGCAGCGTAGCCGGGACAGGGCAAGAGACCCAGTACTTC; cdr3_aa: CASSVAGTGQETQYF
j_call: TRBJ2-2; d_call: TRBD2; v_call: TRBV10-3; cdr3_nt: TGTGCCATCAGCGTAGCGGGAGCGAACACCGGGGAGCTGTTTTTT; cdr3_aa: CAISVAGANTGELFF
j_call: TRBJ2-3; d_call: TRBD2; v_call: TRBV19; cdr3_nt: TGTGCCAGTAGGGAACTAGCGGGAGGTACTGATACGCAGTATTTT; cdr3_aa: CASRELAGGTDTQYF
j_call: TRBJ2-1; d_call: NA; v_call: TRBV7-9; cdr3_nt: TGTGCCAGCAGCCGGGGGTTTGGGGGAGGGGGAAATGAGCAGTTCTTC; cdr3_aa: CASSRGFGGGGNEQFF
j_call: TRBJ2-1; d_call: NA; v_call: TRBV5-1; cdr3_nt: TGCGCCAGCAGCTTCGAGGGAGCGGGTAATGAGCAGTTCTTC; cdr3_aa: CASSFEGAGNEQFF
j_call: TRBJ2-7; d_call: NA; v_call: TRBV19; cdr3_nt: TGTGCCAGTAGTCCCGGAATGGGGCTTTCCTACGAGCAGTACTTC; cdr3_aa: CASSPGMGLSYEQYF
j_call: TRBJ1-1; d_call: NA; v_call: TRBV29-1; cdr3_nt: TGCAGCGTTGGTAACAGGGCCAACACTGAAGCTTTCTTT; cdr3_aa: CSVGNRANTEAFF
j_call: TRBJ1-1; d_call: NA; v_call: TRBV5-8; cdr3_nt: TGTGCCAGCAGCCCCCCAGGCTTGAACACTGAAGCTTTCTTT; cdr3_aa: CASSPPGLNTEAFF
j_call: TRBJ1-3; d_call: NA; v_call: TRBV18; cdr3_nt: TGTGCCAGCTCTCCCGACAGGAGCTCTGGAAACACCATATATTTT; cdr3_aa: CASSPDRSSGNTIYF
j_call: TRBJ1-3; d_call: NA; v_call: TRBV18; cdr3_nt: TGTGCCAGCTCACCGCGCGGGAGCTCTGGAAACACCATATATTTT; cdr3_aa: CASSPRGSSGNTIYF
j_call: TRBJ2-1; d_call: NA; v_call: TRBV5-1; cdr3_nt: TGCGCCAGCAGCTTTGGAGGGGTTTCCTACAATGAGCAGTTCTTC; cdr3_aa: CASSFGGVSYNEQFF
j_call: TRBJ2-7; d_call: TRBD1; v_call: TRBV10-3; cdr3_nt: TGTGCCATCAGGGGACAGGGTGGGACCTACGAGCAGTACTTC; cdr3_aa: CAIRGQGGTYEQYF
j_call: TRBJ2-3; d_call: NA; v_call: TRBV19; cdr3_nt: TGTGCCAGTAGTATTCAGGGAAGCACAGATACGCAGTATTTT; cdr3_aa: CASSIQGSTDTQYF
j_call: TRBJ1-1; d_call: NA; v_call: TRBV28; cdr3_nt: TGTGCCAGCAGTTTAGGCAGAATCACTGAAGCTTTCTTT; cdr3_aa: CASSLGRITEAFF
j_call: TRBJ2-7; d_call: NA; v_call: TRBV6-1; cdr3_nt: TGTGCCAGCAGTGAAGCGGGGGGATTTGCCTACGAGCAGTACTTC; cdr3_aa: CASSEAGGFAYEQYF